This TCR beta chain was obtained from a study of beta chain features in type 1 diabetes. All of the isolated RNA was reverse transcribed, so expressed TCRB transcripts were sequenced. The protocol was immunoSEQ multiplex PCR, while the TCRdb copy is restricted to in-frame clones and leaves out a portion. In the table there are some 100,000 clones, 40% of which are singletons. This CDR3 region has 15 residues. V shed 0 bases and J shed 1 base, with 9 bases lying between them. CDR1 and CDR2 from the germline V gene are KGHSH and LQKENI. This TCR derives from a woman under 30 in good health. The rearrangement links TRBV18 to TRBJ1-1; no definite D call. The specimen was stem cell memory CD4+ T cells from blood. This CDR3 reads CASSPPGVGNTEAFF. The CDR3 nucleotides read TGTGCCAGCTCACCACCGGGCGTTGGGAACACTGAAGCTTTCTTT.